This TCR beta chain was documented in a study of T cell responses to AZD1222 COVID-19 vaccine. Study overall: The analysis combined second doses at about 4 or about 12 weeks. Study outcomes and limitations: Epitopes outside B.1.351 and B.1.1.7 mutated regions reportedly drew nearly half of spike TCRs.

Profiling relied on immunoSEQ multiplex PCR, and the TCRdb table lists in-frame clones only, not all of them. The sample has some 120,000 clones; about 92% are singletons. Remarks on this clone: Its antigen is not known.

The CDR3 has 15 residues. CDR1 SGHTA and CDR2 FQGTGA come from the germline V gene. Trimming removed 6 bases at V and 0 bases at J, with 12 bases between. This chain uses TRBV7-3 with TRBJ1-3; D is unresolved. This TCR was recovered from an adult in good health. Sequencing was performed on peripheral blood, taken on day 0 of AZD1222 vaccination. Written as DNA, the CDR3 is TGTGCCAGCAGTTTGAGCCATTACTCTGGAAACACCATATATTTT. This translates into CASSLSHYSGNTIYF. Drawing the rest from reference TRBV7-3 and TRBJ1-3, the complete variable domain is GAGVSQTPSNKVTEKGKYVELRCDPISGHTALYWYRQSLGQGPEFLIYFQGTGAADDSGLPNDRFFAVRPEGSVSTLKIQRTERGDSAVYLCASSLSHYSGNTIYFGEGSWLTVV.